The source of this T cell receptor beta chain is a study of blood T cell repertoires in COVID-19. Study summary: Specimens from acute and convalescent COVID-19 originated in the United States, Italy and Spain. T cells, B-cell-depleted T cells, or PBMCs provided the cDNA or gDNA that served as material.

This clone has a handful of counts. TCRdb's copy holds only in-frame clones and misses some; the assay was immunoSEQ multiplex PCR. The table includes around 200,000 clones, 84% detected once. Germline CDR1 is KGHDR and CDR2 is SFDVKD. Trimming left V 7 bases short and J 5 bases short, with 14 bases between. This CDR3 is built from 14 residues. The chain couples TRBV24-1 to TRBJ1-5; weak D call: TRBD1 (5 bases). This clonotype originated in a woman over 75 with active or convalescent COVID-19. Source material: peripheral blood. The CDR3 loop reads CATSPRGGDQPQHF. The CDR3 DNA is TGTGCCACCAGCCCCCGGGGAGGGGATCAGCCCCAGCATTTT.